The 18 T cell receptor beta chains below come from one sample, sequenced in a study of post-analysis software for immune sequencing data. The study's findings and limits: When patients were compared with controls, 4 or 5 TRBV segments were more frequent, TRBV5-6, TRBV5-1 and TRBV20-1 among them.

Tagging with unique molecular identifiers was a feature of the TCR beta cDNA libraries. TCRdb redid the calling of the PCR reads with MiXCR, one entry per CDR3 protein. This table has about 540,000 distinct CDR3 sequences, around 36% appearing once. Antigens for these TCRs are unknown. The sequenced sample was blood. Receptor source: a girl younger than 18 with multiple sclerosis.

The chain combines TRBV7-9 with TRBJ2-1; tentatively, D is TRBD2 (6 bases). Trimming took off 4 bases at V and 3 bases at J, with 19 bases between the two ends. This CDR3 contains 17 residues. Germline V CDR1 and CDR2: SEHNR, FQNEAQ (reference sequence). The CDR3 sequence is CASSSTLGREVYNEQFF. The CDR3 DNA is TGTGCCAGCAGCTCAACCTTGGGCAGGGAGGTCTACAATGAGCAGTTCTTC.

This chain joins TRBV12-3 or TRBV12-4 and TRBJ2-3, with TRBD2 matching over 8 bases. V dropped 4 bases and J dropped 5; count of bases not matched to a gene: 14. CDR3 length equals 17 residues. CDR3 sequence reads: CASSSGRGAWMRDTQYF. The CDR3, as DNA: TGTGCCAGCAGTTCCGGGCGGGGGGCCTGGATGAGAGATACGCAGTATTTT.

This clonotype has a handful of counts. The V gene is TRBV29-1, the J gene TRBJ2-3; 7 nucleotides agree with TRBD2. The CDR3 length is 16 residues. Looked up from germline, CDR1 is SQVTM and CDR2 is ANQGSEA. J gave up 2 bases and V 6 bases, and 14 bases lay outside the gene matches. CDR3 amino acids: CSVLLLGGTYTDTQYF. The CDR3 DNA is TGCAGCGTGCTCTTGTTGGGGGGGACCTACACAGATACGCAGTATTTT.

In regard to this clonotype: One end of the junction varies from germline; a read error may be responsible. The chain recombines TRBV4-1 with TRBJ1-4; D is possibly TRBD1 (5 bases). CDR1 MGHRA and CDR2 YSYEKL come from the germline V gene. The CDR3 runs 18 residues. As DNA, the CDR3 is TGCGCCGGCAGCCAAGCTATGGGGGGGACGGCCAGCAGTAGAAAACTGTTTTTT. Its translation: CAGSQAMGGTASSRKLFF.

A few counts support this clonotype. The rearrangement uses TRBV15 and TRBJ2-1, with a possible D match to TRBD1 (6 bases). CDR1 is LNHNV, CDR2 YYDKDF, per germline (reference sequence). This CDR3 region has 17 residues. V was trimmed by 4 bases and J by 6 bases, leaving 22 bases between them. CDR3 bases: TGTGCCACCAGCACATCCTCGGCCCCAGGGGTGTTCAATGAGCAGTTCTTC. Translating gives CATSTSSAPGVFNEQFF.

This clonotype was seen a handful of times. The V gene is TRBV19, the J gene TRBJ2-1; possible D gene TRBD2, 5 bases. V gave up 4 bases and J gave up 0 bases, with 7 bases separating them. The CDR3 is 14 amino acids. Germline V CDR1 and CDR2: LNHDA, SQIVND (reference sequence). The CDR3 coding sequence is TGTGCCAGTAGTAGAACTAGCTCCTACAATGAGCAGTTCTTC. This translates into CASSRTSSYNEQFF. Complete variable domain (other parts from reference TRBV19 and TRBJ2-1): DGGITQSPKYLFRKEGQNVTLSCEQNLNHDAMYWYRQDPGQGLRLIYYSQIVNDFQKGDIAEGYSVSREKKESFPLTVTSAQKNPTAFYLCASSRTSSYNEQFFGPGTRLTVL.

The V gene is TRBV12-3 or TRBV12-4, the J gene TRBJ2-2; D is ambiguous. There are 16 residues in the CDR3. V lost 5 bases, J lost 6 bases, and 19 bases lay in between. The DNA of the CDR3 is TGTGCCAGCAGTGACCCGGGCCGCCTCGTAGCCGGGGAGCTGTTTTTT. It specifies CASSDPGRLVAGELFF.

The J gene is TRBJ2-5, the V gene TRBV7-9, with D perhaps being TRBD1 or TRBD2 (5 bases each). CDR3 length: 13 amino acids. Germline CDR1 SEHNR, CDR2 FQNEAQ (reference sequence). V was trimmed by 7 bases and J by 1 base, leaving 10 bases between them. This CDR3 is CASTWDPQETQYF. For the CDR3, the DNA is TGTGCCAGCACCTGGGACCCCCAAGAGACCCAGTACTTC.

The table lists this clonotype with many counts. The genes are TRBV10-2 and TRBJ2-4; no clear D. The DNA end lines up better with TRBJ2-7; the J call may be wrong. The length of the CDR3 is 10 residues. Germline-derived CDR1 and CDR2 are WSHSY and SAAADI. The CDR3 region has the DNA TGCGCCAGCGGGTCGGGCGAGCAGTACTTC. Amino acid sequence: CASGSGEQYF.

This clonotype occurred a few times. Here the CDR3 DNA reads TGTGCCATCAGTGACTTCCTAGCGGGGGGGCGGAATGAGCAGTTCTTC. It yields the protein CAISDFLAGGRNEQFF. The chain combines TRBV10-3 with TRBJ2-1; 12 bases fit TRBD2. CDR1 and CDR2 from the germline V gene are ENHRY and SYGVKD. CDR3 length equals 16 residues. Unmatched junction bases numbered 7, after V lost 3 bases and J lost 7 bases.

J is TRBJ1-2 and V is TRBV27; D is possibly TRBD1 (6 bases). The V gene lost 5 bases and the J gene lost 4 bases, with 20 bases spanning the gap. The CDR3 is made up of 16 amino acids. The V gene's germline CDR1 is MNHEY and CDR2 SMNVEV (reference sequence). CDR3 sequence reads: CASSPAGGRTTYGYTF. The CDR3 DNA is TGTGCCAGCAGTCCCGCCGGGGGGCGTACGACCTATGGCTACACCTTC.

Written as DNA, the CDR3 is TGTGCCAGCAGACAAGACAGGGGGTGGCCCACTGAAGCTTTCTTT. Amino acid sequence: CASRQDRGWPTEAFF. The rearrangement links TRBV28 to TRBJ1-1, with TRBD1 matching 9 bases. Germline V gene data show CDR1 as MDHEN and CDR2 as SYDVKM. CDR3 length: 15 amino acids. Trimming took 6 bases from V and 4 from J; bases not matched to a gene: 9.

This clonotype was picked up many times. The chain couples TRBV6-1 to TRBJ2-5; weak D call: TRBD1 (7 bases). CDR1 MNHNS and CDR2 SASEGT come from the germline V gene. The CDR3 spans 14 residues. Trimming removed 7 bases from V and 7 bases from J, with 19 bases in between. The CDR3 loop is CASKEGALPGTQYF. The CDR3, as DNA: TGTGCCAGCAAGGAGGGGGCCCTACCTGGGACCCAGTACTTC.

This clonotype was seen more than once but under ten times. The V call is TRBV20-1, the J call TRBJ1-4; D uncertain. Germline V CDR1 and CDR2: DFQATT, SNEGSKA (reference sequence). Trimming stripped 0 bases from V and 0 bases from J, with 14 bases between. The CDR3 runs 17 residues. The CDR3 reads CSARDVKSSATNEKLFF. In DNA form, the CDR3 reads TGCAGTGCTAGAGACGTCAAGTCTTCAGCAACTAATGAAAAACTGTTTTTT.

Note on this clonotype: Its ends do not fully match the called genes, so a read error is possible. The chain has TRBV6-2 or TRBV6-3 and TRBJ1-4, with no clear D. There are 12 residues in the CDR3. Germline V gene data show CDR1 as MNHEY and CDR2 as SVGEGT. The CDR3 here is CASNRGPGKRFF. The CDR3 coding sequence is TGTGCCAGCAATCGAGGCCCGGGAAAACGGTTTTTT.

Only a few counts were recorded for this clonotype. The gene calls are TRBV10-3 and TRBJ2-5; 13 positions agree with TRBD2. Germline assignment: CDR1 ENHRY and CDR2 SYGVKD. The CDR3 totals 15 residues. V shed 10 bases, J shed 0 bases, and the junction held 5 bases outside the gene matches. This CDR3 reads CATGTSGTYQETQYF. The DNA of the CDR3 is TGTGCCACGGGGACTAGCGGGACATACCAAGAGACCCAGTACTTC.

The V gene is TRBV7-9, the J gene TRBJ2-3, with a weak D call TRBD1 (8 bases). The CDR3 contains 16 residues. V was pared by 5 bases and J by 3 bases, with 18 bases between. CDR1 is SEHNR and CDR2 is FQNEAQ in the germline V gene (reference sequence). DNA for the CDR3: TGTGCCAGCAGCGTTCCCGACAGGGGAGGGACAGATACGCAGTATTTT. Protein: CASSVPDRGGTDTQYF.

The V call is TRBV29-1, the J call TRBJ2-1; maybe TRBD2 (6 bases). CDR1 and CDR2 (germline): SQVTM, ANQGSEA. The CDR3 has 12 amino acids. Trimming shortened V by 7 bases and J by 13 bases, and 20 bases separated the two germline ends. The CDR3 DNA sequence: TGCAGCGGTCGCTGGGGAGGAGAGACCCAGTTCTTC. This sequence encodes CSGRWGGETQFF.